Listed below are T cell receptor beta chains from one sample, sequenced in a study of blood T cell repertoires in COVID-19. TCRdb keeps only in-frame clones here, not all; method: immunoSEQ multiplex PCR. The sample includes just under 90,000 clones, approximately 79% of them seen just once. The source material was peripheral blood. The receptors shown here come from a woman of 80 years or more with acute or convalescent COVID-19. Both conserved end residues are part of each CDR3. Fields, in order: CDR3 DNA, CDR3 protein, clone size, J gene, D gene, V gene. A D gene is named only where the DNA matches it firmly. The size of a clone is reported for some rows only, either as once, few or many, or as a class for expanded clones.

CDR3 DNA: TGTGCCAGCAGCCAAGATTGGGCAGCCCAAAGAACTGGAAACACCATATATTTT
CDR3 protein: CASSQDWAAQRTGNTIYF
clone size: .
J gene: TRBJ1-3
D gene: .
V gene: TRBV4-2

CDR3 DNA: TGTGCCAGCAGCCCGGGTACTAGGAACTATGGCTACACCTTC
CDR3 protein: CASSPGTRNYGYTF
clone size: few
J gene: TRBJ1-2
D gene: .
V gene: TRBV5-4

CDR3 DNA: TGTGCCAGCACGCAGGGAAACACCGGGGAGCTGTTTTTT
CDR3 protein: CASTQGNTGELFF
clone size: .
J gene: TRBJ2-2
D gene: .
V gene: TRBV11-3

CDR3 DNA: TGTGCCATCGAAGGGGCGGGGGCCAACGTCCTGACTTTC
CDR3 protein: CAIEGAGANVLTF
clone size: .
J gene: TRBJ2-6
D gene: .
V gene: TRBV10-3

CDR3 DNA: TGTGCCAGCAGTACGACAGGGACCTCCTACAATGAGCAGTTCTTC
CDR3 protein: CASSTTGTSYNEQFF
clone size: .
J gene: TRBJ2-1
D gene: TRBD1
V gene: TRBV6-2/TRBV6-3

CDR3 DNA: TGTGCCAGCAGTCCTACAGGGATCTCACCCCTCCACTTT
CDR3 protein: CASSPTGISPLHF
clone size: many
J gene: TRBJ1-6
D gene: .
V gene: TRBV6-6

CDR3 DNA: TGTGCCAGCTCACCAAACCGACAGGGGTTGGGTGAAAAACTGTTTTTT
CDR3 protein: CASSPNRQGLGEKLFF
clone size: few
J gene: TRBJ1-4
D gene: TRBD1
V gene: TRBV18

CDR3 DNA: TGCGCCAGCAGCTTGGGCGCTGAAGCTTTCTTT
CDR3 protein: CASSLGAEAFF
clone size: .
J gene: TRBJ1-1
D gene: .
V gene: TRBV5-1

CDR3 DNA: TGTGCCAGCAGTTCAATAGGGGACAGGACTATCGCTGAAGCTTTCTTT
CDR3 protein: CASSSIGDRTIAEAFF
clone size: .
J gene: TRBJ1-1
D gene: TRBD1
V gene: TRBV28

CDR3 DNA: TGTGCCAGTAGTAGGCGACAGGGGGGTAAGAGGGCAGATACGCAGTATTTT
CDR3 protein: CASSRRQGGKRADTQYF
clone size: .
J gene: TRBJ2-3
D gene: TRBD1
V gene: TRBV19

CDR3 DNA: TGTGCCAGCAGTTTTGGGACAGGGGGCGCGAGCACTGAAGCTTTCTTT
CDR3 protein: CASSFGTGGASTEAFF
clone size: .
J gene: TRBJ1-1
D gene: TRBD1
V gene: TRBV27

CDR3 DNA: TGTGCCAGCAGCCCTATCGATAGGACTATCGAAGGGGACATTCAGTACTTC
CDR3 protein: CASSPIDRTIEGDIQYF
clone size: .
J gene: TRBJ2-4
D gene: .
V gene: TRBV4-2

CDR3 DNA: TGCGCCAGCAGCTTGGGCGACAGGGGGAGAGAAGCTTTCTTT
CDR3 protein: CASSLGDRGREAFF
clone size: .
J gene: TRBJ1-1
D gene: TRBD1
V gene: TRBV5-1

CDR3 DNA: TGTGCCAGCAGTCAAAGGGACAGGGGGGTTTCTGGGGCCAACGTCCTGACTTTC
CDR3 protein: CASSQRDRGVSGANVLTF
clone size: .
J gene: TRBJ2-6
D gene: TRBD1
V gene: TRBV6-6

CDR3 DNA: TGTGCCAGCAGCTCCATACAGGGGGGTAGCTATGAGCAGTTCTTC
CDR3 protein: CASSSIQGGSYEQFF
clone size: few
J gene: TRBJ2-1
D gene: TRBD1
V gene: TRBV7-9

CDR3 DNA: TGTGCCAGCAGTTACCTACAGGGGGACACTGAAGCTTTCTTT
CDR3 protein: CASSYLQGDTEAFF
clone size: .
J gene: TRBJ1-1
D gene: TRBD1
V gene: TRBV6-5

CDR3 DNA: TGTGCCATCAGGGGGGGGTACACAGATACGCAGTATTTT
CDR3 protein: CAIRGGYTDTQYF
clone size: .
J gene: TRBJ2-3
D gene: TRBD2
V gene: TRBV10-3

CDR3 DNA: TGTGCCAGTAGCCAAGGACAGGGGATTGGTGGCTACACCTTC
CDR3 protein: CASSQGQGIGGYTF
clone size: .
J gene: TRBJ1-2
D gene: TRBD1
V gene: TRBV19

CDR3 DNA: TGTGCCAGCAGCTATAGGACAGGGGGATATCAGCCCCAGCATTTT
CDR3 protein: CASSYRTGGYQPQHF
clone size: few
J gene: TRBJ1-5
D gene: TRBD1
V gene: TRBV2

CDR3 DNA: TGTGCCAGCAGCCGAGGACAGGGGGGCAATCAGCCCCAGCATTTT
CDR3 protein: CASSRGQGGNQPQHF
clone size: few
J gene: TRBJ1-5
D gene: TRBD1
V gene: TRBV4-2

CDR3 DNA: TGTGCCAGTAGTATAATTCTGGGACAGGAAGCTTTCTTT
CDR3 protein: CASSIILGQEAFF
clone size: .
J gene: TRBJ1-1
D gene: TRBD1
V gene: TRBV19

CDR3 DNA: TGTGCCACCAGCAGCGACAGGGGGAATGGCTACACCTTC
CDR3 protein: CATSSDRGNGYTF
clone size: .
J gene: TRBJ1-2
D gene: TRBD1
V gene: TRBV15

CDR3 DNA: TGTGCCAGCAGCACCCCGACAGGGCTCTATAATTCACCCCTCCACTTT
CDR3 protein: CASSTPTGLYNSPLHF
clone size: .
J gene: TRBJ1-6
D gene: TRBD1
V gene: TRBV7-3

CDR3 DNA: TGCGCCAGCAGCACAGGACAGGGGGCGAATGGCTACACCTTC
CDR3 protein: CASSTGQGANGYTF
clone size: .
J gene: TRBJ1-2
D gene: TRBD1
V gene: TRBV5-1

CDR3 DNA: TGTGCCTGGGACGTGGGGGGGAACTATGGCTACACCTTC
CDR3 protein: CAWDVGGNYGYTF
clone size: few
J gene: TRBJ1-2
D gene: .
V gene: TRBV30

CDR3 DNA: TGTGCCTGGCGGGGGGACCCCTCTGGAAACACCATATATTTT
CDR3 protein: CAWRGDPSGNTIYF
clone size: .
J gene: TRBJ1-3
D gene: .
V gene: TRBV30

CDR3 DNA: TGTGCCAGCAGTCCTACTAGCGGCGGCACAGATACGCAGTATTTT
CDR3 protein: CASSPTSGGTDTQYF
clone size: once
J gene: TRBJ2-3
D gene: TRBD2
V gene: TRBV7-3

CDR3 DNA: TGTGCCAGCCGACCTTCCCCGGGCACTGAAGCTTTCTTT
CDR3 protein: CASRPSPGTEAFF
clone size: .
J gene: TRBJ1-1
D gene: .
V gene: TRBV7-2

CDR3 DNA: TGTGCCAGCAGGGGGACAGGGTATAGCTACACCTTC
CDR3 protein: CASRGTGYSYTF
clone size: .
J gene: TRBJ1-2
D gene: TRBD1
V gene: TRBV5-6

CDR3 DNA: TGTGCCAGCAGTTTGGGGCTTCGCAGGAGCACAGATACGCAGTATTTT
CDR3 protein: CASSLGLRRSTDTQYF
clone size: .
J gene: TRBJ2-3
D gene: .
V gene: TRBV28

CDR3 DNA: TGTGCCAGCGGAGTCGAAACCTACACTGAAGCTTTCTTT
CDR3 protein: CASGVETYTEAFF
clone size: few
J gene: TRBJ1-1
D gene: .
V gene: TRBV25-1

CDR3 DNA: TGTGCCAGCAGTTACTCGCTCGGGACAGGAGAGACCCAGTACTTC
CDR3 protein: CASSYSLGTGETQYF
clone size: .
J gene: TRBJ2-5
D gene: TRBD1
V gene: TRBV6-5

CDR3 DNA: TGTGCCAGCAGCTTAGCTGGGACACAATATGGCTACACCTTC
CDR3 protein: CASSLAGTQYGYTF
clone size: few
J gene: TRBJ1-2
D gene: .
V gene: TRBV7-9

CDR3 DNA: TGTGCCAGCAGCGTATACCAAATTGGAGGGGATACGCAGTATTTT
CDR3 protein: CASSVYQIGGDTQYF
clone size: .
J gene: TRBJ2-3
D gene: .
V gene: TRBV9

CDR3 DNA: TGTGCCAGCTCGGCGGCCAGCACAGATACGCAGTATTTT
CDR3 protein: CASSAASTDTQYF
clone size: .
J gene: TRBJ2-3
D gene: .
V gene: TRBV18

CDR3 DNA: TGTGCCAGCAGCTTAGATCGGCAGGACACAGATACGCAGTATTTT
CDR3 protein: CASSLDRQDTDTQYF
clone size: .
J gene: TRBJ2-3
D gene: .
V gene: TRBV7-6

CDR3 DNA: TGTGCCAGCAGCTCGTACAATCAGCCCCAGCATTTT
CDR3 protein: CASSSYNQPQHF
clone size: many
J gene: TRBJ1-5
D gene: .
V gene: TRBV5-6

CDR3 DNA: TGTGCCAGCAAACAGGGGGCATACGAGCAGTTCTTC
CDR3 protein: CASKQGAYEQFF
clone size: .
J gene: TRBJ2-1
D gene: TRBD1
V gene: TRBV2

CDR3 DNA: TGTGCCAGCAGGACCTACCGGGACAGGGATGAAAAACTGTTTTTT
CDR3 protein: CASRTYRDRDEKLFF
clone size: .
J gene: TRBJ1-4
D gene: TRBD1
V gene: TRBV7-9

CDR3 DNA: TGTGCCAGCAGCTTATTCCAACAGGGAAACGAGCAGTACTTC
CDR3 protein: CASSLFQQGNEQYF
clone size: .
J gene: TRBJ2-7
D gene: .
V gene: TRBV5-6

CDR3 DNA: TGTGCCAGCAGCTTAGTTGGACAGGACTTCTTTAATGAGCAGTTCTTC
CDR3 protein: CASSLVGQDFFNEQFF
clone size: .
J gene: TRBJ2-1
D gene: TRBD1
V gene: TRBV7-6

CDR3 DNA: TGTGCCAGCAGCGCCCTACTCACCCGCAGGGGAGCCTATGGCTACACCTTC
CDR3 protein: CASSALLTRRGAYGYTF
clone size: few
J gene: TRBJ1-2
D gene: .
V gene: TRBV7-9

CDR3 DNA: TGTGCCAGCAGCTGGGGGGGCGAGGGCAATGAGCAGTTCTTC
CDR3 protein: CASSWGGEGNEQFF
clone size: .
J gene: TRBJ2-1
D gene: .
V gene: TRBV5-4

CDR3 DNA: TGTGCCATCAGTGAGTCGACGACTAAAGAGACCCAGTACTTC
CDR3 protein: CAISESTTKETQYF
clone size: .
J gene: TRBJ2-5
D gene: .
V gene: TRBV10-3

CDR3 DNA: TGTGCCAGCAGCAAAGGGGACAGGGTGAGAGTGAAGTACTTC
CDR3 protein: CASSKGDRVRVKYF
clone size: .
J gene: TRBJ2-7
D gene: .
V gene: TRBV21-1

CDR3 DNA: TGTGCCAGCAGCCAAAACAGGGGCGTCGCCAAAAACATTCAGTACTTC
CDR3 protein: CASSQNRGVAKNIQYF
clone size: .
J gene: TRBJ2-4
D gene: TRBD1
V gene: TRBV7-6

CDR3 DNA: TGTGCCAGCAGCTTAGAAGAGACAGGGGGTAAAGGCTACACCTTC
CDR3 protein: CASSLEETGGKGYTF
clone size: .
J gene: TRBJ1-2
D gene: TRBD1
V gene: TRBV7-6

CDR3 DNA: TGTGCCAGCAGGTCAGTGGGGCTAACTGAAGCTTTCTTT
CDR3 protein: CASRSVGLTEAFF
clone size: .
J gene: TRBJ1-1
D gene: .
V gene: TRBV5-5

CDR3 DNA: TGTGCCAGCAGCTTGGATCAGGGCTCTAGCACAGATACGCAGTATTTT
CDR3 protein: CASSLDQGSSTDTQYF
clone size: .
J gene: TRBJ2-3
D gene: .
V gene: TRBV5-4

CDR3 DNA: TGTGCCAGCAGGATACAGGGGTTTTCGTTTGAGGAGCAGTACTTC
CDR3 protein: CASRIQGFSFEEQYF
clone size: .
J gene: TRBJ2-7
D gene: TRBD1
V gene: TRBV6-5

CDR3 DNA: TGTGCCAGCAGCCCTCGAGAGAGTACTGGTTACGAGCAGTACTTC
CDR3 protein: CASSPRESTGYEQYF
clone size: .
J gene: TRBJ2-7
D gene: .
V gene: TRBV7-8

CDR3 DNA: TGTGCCAGCAGCCTTCAGATCTCCTACAATGAGCAGTTCTTC
CDR3 protein: CASSLQISYNEQFF
clone size: .
J gene: TRBJ2-1
D gene: .
V gene: TRBV3-1/TRBV3-2